This T cell receptor (beta chain) was profiled in a study of CD8 T cells in ankylosing spondylitis. In its sample, this clonotype was seen a few times. Its antigen is unknown. TCRdb called the 5' RACE reads again in MiXCR, with one record for every CDR3 protein. The sample consists of roughly 700,000 distinct CDR3 sequences, about 20% of them appearing once. The study, taken as a whole, reports: A TCR beta motif of eight highly homologous variants appeared characteristic of ankylosing spondylitis blood.

CDR1 and CDR2 from the germline V gene are SEHNR and FQNEAQ (reference sequence). The CDR3 runs 13 residues. V lost 10 bases, J lost 0 bases, and 12 bases lay in between. The origin of this receptor is a male donor with ankylosing spondylitis. The sequencing sample was made of blood, either unsorted or a sorted T cell fraction (not recorded which). J is TRBJ2-5 and V is TRBV7-9; tentatively, D is TRBD1 (5 bases). The CDR3 sequence is CAISRQNQETQYF. The CDR3 nucleotides read TGTGCCATCTCCAGACAGAACCAAGAGACCCAGTACTTC.